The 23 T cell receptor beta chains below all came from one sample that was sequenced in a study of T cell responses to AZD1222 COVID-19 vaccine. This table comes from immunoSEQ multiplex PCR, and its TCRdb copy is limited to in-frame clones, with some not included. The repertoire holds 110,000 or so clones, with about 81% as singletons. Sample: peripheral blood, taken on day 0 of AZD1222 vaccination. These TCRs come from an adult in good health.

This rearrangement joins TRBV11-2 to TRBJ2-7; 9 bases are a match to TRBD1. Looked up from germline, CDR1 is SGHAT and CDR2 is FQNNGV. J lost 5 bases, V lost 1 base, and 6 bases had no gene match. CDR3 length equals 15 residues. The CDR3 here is CASSLGGQGSNEQYF. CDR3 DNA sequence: TGTGCCAGCAGCTTAGGAGGACAGGGGAGTAACGAGCAGTACTTC.

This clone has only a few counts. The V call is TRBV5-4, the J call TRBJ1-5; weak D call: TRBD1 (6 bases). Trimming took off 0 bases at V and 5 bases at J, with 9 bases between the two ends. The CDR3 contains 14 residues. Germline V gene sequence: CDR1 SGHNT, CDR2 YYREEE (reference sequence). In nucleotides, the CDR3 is TGTGCCAGCAGCTTGGGGGGGCTCGATCAGCCCCAGCATTTT. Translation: CASSLGGLDQPQHF.

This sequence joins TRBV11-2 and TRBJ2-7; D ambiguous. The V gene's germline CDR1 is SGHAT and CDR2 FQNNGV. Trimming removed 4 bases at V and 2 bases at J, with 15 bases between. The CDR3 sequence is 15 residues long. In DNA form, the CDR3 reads TGTGCCAGCAGCTATGATGCAAGTACAACCTACGAGCAGTACTTC. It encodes CASSYDASTTYEQYF.

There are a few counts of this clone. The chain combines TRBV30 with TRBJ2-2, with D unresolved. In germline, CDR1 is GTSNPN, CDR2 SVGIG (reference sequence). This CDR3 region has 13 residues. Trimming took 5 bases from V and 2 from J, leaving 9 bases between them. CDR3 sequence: CAWSGFNTGELFF. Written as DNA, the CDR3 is TGTGCCTGGTCAGGCTTTAACACCGGGGAGCTGTTTTTT.

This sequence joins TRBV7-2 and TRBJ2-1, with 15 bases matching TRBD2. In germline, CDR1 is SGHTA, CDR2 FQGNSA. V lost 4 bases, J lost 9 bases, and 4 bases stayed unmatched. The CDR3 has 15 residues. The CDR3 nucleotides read TGTGCCAGCAGCTACGGACTAGCGGGGGGGAGTGAGCAGTTCTTC. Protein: CASSYGLAGGSEQFF.

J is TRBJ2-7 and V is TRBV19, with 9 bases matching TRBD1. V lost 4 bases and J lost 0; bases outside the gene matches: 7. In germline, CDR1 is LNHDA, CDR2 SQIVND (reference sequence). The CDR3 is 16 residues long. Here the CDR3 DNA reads TGTGCCAGTAGTACATTTACAGGGGGCATCTCCTACGAGCAGTACTTC. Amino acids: CASSTFTGGISYEQYF.

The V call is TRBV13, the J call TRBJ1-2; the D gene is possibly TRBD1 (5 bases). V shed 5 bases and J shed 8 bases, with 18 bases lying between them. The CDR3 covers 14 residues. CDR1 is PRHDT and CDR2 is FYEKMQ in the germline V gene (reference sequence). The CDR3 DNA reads TGTGCCAGCAGCCCATCCCGGGGGAAGAAAGGCTACACCTTC. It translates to CASSPSRGKKGYTF.

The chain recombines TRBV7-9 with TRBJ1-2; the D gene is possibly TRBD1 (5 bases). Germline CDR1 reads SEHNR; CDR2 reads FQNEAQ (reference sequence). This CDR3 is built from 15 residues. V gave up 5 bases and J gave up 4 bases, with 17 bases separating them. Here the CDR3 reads CASSPSAQGGYGYTF. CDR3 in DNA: TGTGCCAGCAGCCCCTCAGCGCAGGGTGGCTATGGCTACACCTTC.

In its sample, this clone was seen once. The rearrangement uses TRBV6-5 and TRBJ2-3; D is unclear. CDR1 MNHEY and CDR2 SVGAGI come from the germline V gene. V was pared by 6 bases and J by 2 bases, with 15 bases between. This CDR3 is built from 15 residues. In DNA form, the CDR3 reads TGTGCCAGCAGCAACGGACCCGTTAACACAGATACGCAGTATTTT. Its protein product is CASSNGPVNTDTQYF.

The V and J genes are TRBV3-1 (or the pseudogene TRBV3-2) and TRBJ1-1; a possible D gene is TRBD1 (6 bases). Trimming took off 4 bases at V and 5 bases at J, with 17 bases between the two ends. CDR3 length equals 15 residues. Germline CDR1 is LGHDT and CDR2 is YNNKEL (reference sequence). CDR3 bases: TGTGCCAGCAGCCTGGGGACATCGGGAATAACTGAAGCTTTCTTT. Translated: CASSLGTSGITEAFF.

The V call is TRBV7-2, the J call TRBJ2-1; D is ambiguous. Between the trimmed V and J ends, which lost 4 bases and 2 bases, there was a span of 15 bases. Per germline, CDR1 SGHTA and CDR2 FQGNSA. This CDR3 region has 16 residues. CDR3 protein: CASSSHHNRPYNEQFF. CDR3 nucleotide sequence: TGTGCCAGCAGCTCCCACCACAACCGACCCTACAATGAGCAGTTCTTC.

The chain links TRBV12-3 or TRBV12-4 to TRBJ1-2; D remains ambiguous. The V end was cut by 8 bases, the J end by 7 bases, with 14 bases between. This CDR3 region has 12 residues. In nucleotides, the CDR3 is TGTGCCAGCGGACCCGATCGGGCTGGCTACACCTTC. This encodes CASGPDRAGYTF.

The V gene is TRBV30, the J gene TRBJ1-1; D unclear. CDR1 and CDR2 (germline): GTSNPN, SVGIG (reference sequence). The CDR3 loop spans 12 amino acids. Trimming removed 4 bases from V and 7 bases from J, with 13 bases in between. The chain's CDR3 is CAWKSEDFEAFF. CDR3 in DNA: TGTGCCTGGAAAAGTGAGGACTTTGAAGCTTTCTTT.

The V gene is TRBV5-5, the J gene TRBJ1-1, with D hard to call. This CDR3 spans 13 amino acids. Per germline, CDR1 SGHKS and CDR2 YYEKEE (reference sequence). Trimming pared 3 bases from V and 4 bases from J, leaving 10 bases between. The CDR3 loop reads CASSSVPFTEAFF. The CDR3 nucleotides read TGTGCCAGCAGCTCTGTCCCATTCACTGAAGCTTTCTTT.

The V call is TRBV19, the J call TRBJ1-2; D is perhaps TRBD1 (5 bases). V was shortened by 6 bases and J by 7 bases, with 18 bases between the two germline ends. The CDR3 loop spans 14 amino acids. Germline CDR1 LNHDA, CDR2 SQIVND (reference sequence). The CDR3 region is CASRPRGAPSGYTF. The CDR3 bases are TGTGCCAGTAGGCCCCGAGGGGCGCCGTCTGGCTACACCTTC.

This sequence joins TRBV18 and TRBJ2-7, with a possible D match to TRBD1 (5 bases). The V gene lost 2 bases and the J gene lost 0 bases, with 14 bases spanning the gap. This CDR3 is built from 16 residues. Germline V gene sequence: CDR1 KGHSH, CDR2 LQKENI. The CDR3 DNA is TGTGCCAGCTCACCATTTGAGTTACAGGTCTCCTACGAGCAGTACTTC. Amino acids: CASSPFELQVSYEQYF.

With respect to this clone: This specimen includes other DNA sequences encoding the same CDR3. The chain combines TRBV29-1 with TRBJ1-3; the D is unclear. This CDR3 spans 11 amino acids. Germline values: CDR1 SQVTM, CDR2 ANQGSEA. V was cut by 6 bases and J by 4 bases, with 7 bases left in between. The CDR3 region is CSVPWGNTIYF. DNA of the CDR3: TGCAGCGTCCCCTGGGGAAACACCATATATTTT.

The chain's CDR3 is CASSGRLAGGDTGELFF. The DNA for the CDR3 is TGTGCCAGCAGCGGTCGACTAGCGGGGGGGGACACCGGGGAGCTGTTTTTT. The gene calls are TRBV11-2 and TRBJ2-2, with 14 positions matching TRBD2. Germline V gene lookup returns CDR1 SGHAT and CDR2 FQNNGV. CDR3 size: 17 residues. Losses at the gene ends were 5 bases for V and 3 bases for J; bases not matched to a gene: 5.

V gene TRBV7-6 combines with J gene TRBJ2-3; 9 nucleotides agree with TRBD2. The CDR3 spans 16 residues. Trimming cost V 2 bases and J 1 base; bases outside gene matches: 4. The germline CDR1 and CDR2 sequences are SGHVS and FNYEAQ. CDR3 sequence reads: CASSLLPSGGTDTQYF. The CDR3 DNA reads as TGTGCCAGCAGCTTACTTCCTAGCGGGGGCACAGATACGCAGTATTTT. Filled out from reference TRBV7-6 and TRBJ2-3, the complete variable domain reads GAGVSQSPRYKVTKRGQDVALRCDPISGHVSLYWYRQALGQGPEFLTYFNYEAQQDKSGLPNDRFSAERPEGSISTLTIQRTEQRDSAMYRCASSLLPSGGTDTQYFGPGTRLTVL.

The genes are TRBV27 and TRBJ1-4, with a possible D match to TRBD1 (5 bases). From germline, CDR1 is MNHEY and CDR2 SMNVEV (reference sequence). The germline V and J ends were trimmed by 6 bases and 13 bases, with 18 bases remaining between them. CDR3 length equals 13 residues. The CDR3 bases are TGTGCCAGCAGAGAGTTTGGGAGGGGTCGACTGTTTTTT. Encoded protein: CASREFGRGRLFF.

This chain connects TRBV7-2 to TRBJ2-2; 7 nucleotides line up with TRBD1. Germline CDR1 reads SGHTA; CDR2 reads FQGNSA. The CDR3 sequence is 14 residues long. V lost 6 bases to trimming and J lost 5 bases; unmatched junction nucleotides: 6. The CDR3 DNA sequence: TGTGCCAGCAGGGACCACAGGGGAACCGGGGAGCTGTTTTTT. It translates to CASRDHRGTGELFF.

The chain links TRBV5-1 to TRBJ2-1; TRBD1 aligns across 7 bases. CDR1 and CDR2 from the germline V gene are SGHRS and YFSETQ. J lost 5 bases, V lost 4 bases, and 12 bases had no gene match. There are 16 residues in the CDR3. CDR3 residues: CASSPGQTGQNNEQFF. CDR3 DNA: TGCGCCAGCAGCCCCGGACAGACAGGGCAAAACAATGAGCAGTTCTTC.

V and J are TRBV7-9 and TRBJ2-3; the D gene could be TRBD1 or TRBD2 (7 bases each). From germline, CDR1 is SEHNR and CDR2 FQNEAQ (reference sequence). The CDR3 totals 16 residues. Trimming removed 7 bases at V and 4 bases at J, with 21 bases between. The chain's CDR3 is CASKLSGGGLADTQYF. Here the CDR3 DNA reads TGTGCCAGCAAACTTTCAGGGGGAGGGCTGGCAGATACGCAGTATTTT.